The 25 T cell receptor beta chains below were found in one sample sequenced in a study of T cells in women clearing cervical HPV infection. Produced via immunoSEQ multiplex PCR; TCRdb's table is partial and in-frame only. The sample table sets out about 27,000 clones. The sample consisted of blood buffy coat. The receptors here all came from a woman between 18 and 75 years old with a cervical HPV16 infection that either progressed to CIN3+ or cleared (not recorded which).

Details on this clone: The read stops 3 residues short of the end of the CDR3; the missing end is completed from the germline J gene. The chain employs TRBV7-2 and TRBJ2-7, with D perhaps TRBD1 (5 bases). V lost 5 bases to trimming and J lost 6 bases, with 20 bases between them. The CDR3 sequence is 15 residues long. Germline CDR1 SGHTA, CDR2 FQGNSA. The chain's CDR3 is CASSQTNLGRSEQYF. CDR3 bases read: TGTGCCAGCAGCCAGACAAACCTGGGGCGGTCCGAG. The full variable domain, in which reference TRBV7-2 and TRBJ2-7 provide the parts outside the CDR3, is GAGVSQSPSNKVTEKGKDVELRCDPISGHTALYWYRQSLGQGLEFLIYFQGNSAPDKSGLPSDRFSAERTGGSVSTLTIQRTQQEDSAVYLCASSQTNLGRSEQYFGPGTRLTVT.

Considering frequency, this clone is large. The read terminates 3 residues before the CDR3 end, so the remaining end is supplied by the germline J gene. The rearrangement uses TRBV29-1 and TRBJ1-5, with 8 bases fitting TRBD1. This CDR3 spans 13 amino acids. V was clipped by 7 bases and J by 1 base; unmatched bases: 3. The germline V gene encodes CDR1 SQVTM and CDR2 ANQGSEA. The sequenced part of the CDR3 DNA is TGCAGCGCCAGGACAGGGAGCAATCAGCCC. This sequence encodes CSARTGSNQP. The full CDR3 reads CSARTGSNQPQHF.

Concerning this clone itself: The CDR3 end is not reached by the read, which stops 3 residues before it; the germline J gene fills it in. The chain is built from TRBV28 and TRBJ2-3; no definite D call. V lost 1 base and J 3 bases, leaving 14 bases between the germline ends. Per the germline V gene, CDR1 is MDHEN and CDR2 is SYDVKM. The CDR3 totals 16 residues. Here the CDR3 reads CASSLFASAATDTQYF. The sequenced part of the CDR3 DNA is TGTGCCAGCAGTTTATTCGCCTCCGCGGCTACAGATACG.

Comment on this clone: The DNA ends 3 residues before the CDR3 does, and the rest of the CDR3 is filled in from the germline J gene. V is TRBV2 and J is TRBJ2-5; D unclear. Germline V gives CDR1 SNHLY, CDR2 FYNNEI. V dropped 0 bases and J dropped 3 bases, with 8 bases sitting between them. The CDR3 has 14 amino acids. The part of the CDR3 DNA that was read is TGTGCCAGCAGTGAAGCGTTAACAGAAGAGACC. Protein product: CASSEALTEET. The complete CDR3 sequence is CASSEALTEETQYF.

Regarding this clone: Read coverage stops 3 residues before the CDR3 terminus; the germline J gene supplies the remainder. The chain has TRBV7-2 and TRBJ1-2, with D tentatively TRBD1 (5 bases). CDR1 and CDR2 from the germline V gene are SGHTA and FQGNSA. CDR3 length: 14 residues. Trimming shortened V by 6 bases and J by 5 bases, and 16 bases separated the two germline ends. The CDR3 sequence is CASSTVQGKYGYTF. Partial CDR3 DNA: TGTGCCAGCAGTACAGTCCAGGGCAAATATGGC. Filled out from reference TRBV7-2 and TRBJ1-2, the complete variable domain reads GAGVSQSPSNKVTEKGKDVELRCDPISGHTALYWYRQSLGQGLEFLIYFQGNSAPDKSGLPSDRFSAERTGGSVSTLTIQRTQQEDSAVYLCASSTVQGKYGYTFGSGTRLTVV.

In regard to this clone: The read falls 3 residues short of the CDR3 end, and the missing part is taken from the germline J gene. This chain connects TRBV7-9 to TRBJ2-3, with D tentatively TRBD1 (6 bases). Germline CDR1 SEHNR, CDR2 FQNEAQ (reference sequence). The CDR3 sequence is 15 residues long. The CDR3 bases that were read are TGTGCCAGCAGCTTAAATCTAGGGGGTTTGGAGACG. Translation: CASSLNLGGLET. The whole CDR3 reads CASSLNLGGLETQYF.

In regard to this clone: The CDR3 end lies 3 residues beyond the end of the read and is filled in from the germline J gene. V and J are TRBV7-6 and TRBJ2-1; 9 bases are a match to TRBD2. Losses at the gene ends were 0 bases for V and 6 bases for J; bases not matched to a gene: 9. The CDR3 is 17 amino acids. Per the germline V gene, CDR1 is SGHVS and CDR2 is FNYEAQ. CDR3 bases read: TGTGCCAGCAGCTTAGCTAGCGGGAGATTGGCCATCAATGAG. Amino acids: CASSLASGRLAINE. The CDR3 as a whole reads CASSLASGRLAINEQFF.

As regards this clone: Read data end 3 residues before the CDR3 end; the end is taken from the germline J gene. The chain has TRBV20-1 and TRBJ2-5; TRBD1 agrees at 7 bases. The CDR3 is made up of 13 amino acids. V trimming: 4 bases; J trimming: 5 bases; junction bases outside the gene matches: 7. Germline V gene data show CDR1 as DFQATT and CDR2 as SNEGSKA (reference sequence). Partial CDR3 DNA: TGCAGTGCTATCACAGGGGCGCGCGAGACC. It specifies CSAITGARET. The whole CDR3 reads CSAITGARETQYF.

As regards this clone: The read halts 3 residues ahead of the CDR3 end, with the missing end drawn from the germline J gene. The gene calls are TRBV7-6 and TRBJ2-7, with 7 nucleotides matching TRBD2. CDR1 is SGHVS, CDR2 FNYEAQ, per germline. CDR3 length equals 15 residues. V lost 5 bases to trimming and J lost 5 bases; unmatched junction nucleotides: 12. The CDR3 bases that were read are TGTGCCAGCAGCAGAGGCTTAGGGGCGGGGGACGAG. Translated: CASSRGLGAGDE. The entire CDR3 protein reads CASSRGLGAGDEQYF.

Note on this clone: The DNA ends 3 residues before the CDR3 does, and the rest of the CDR3 is filled in from the germline J gene. The rearrangement joins TRBV5-1 to TRBJ2-5, with TRBD2 as a possible D gene (6 bases). The V gene's germline CDR1 is SGHRS and CDR2 YFSETQ. This CDR3 comprises 12 residues. The germline V and J ends were trimmed by 3 bases and 5 bases, with 8 bases remaining between them. CDR3 DNA (partial): TGCGCCAGCAGCTACGGAGGGGAGACC. This sequence encodes CASSYGGET. The whole CDR3 region reads CASSYGGETQYF.

Comments on this clone: The read ends 3 residues early relative to the CDR3; the germline J gene fills the gap. V gene TRBV6-2 or TRBV6-3 combines with J gene TRBJ1-5; D call uncertain. The CDR3 covers 13 residues. Between the trimmed V and J ends, which lost 0 bases and 8 bases, there was a span of 8 bases. Germline values: CDR1 MNHEY, CDR2 SVGEGT. CDR3 amino acids: CASSYSSQKPQHF. The covered CDR3 bases are TGTGCCAGCAGTTACTCTTCACAGAAGCCC.

As regards this clone: Sequencing ends 3 residues short of the CDR3 end; the germline J gene provides the rest. The chain is built from TRBV7-9 and TRBJ1-1; tentative D call: TRBD1 (6 bases). CDR3 size: 13 residues. Trimming pared 4 bases from V and 4 bases from J, leaving 10 bases between. In germline, CDR1 is SEHNR, CDR2 FQNEAQ (reference sequence). CDR3 residues: CASSSSGVTEAFF. CDR3 bases read: TGTGCCAGCAGCTCCTCAGGGGTCACTGAA.

A remark on this clone: Read data end 3 residues before the CDR3 end; the end is taken from the germline J gene. The J gene is TRBJ1-3, the V gene TRBV30; no clear D. From germline, CDR1 is GTSNPN and CDR2 SVGIG (reference sequence). Trimming removed 4 bases from V and 4 bases from J, with 14 bases in between. CDR3 size: 14 residues. Incomplete CDR3 DNA: TGTGCCTGGATCCCTGGACTCGCGGGAAACACC. Translated, it gives CAWIPGLAGNT. In full, the CDR3 reads CAWIPGLAGNTIYF.

Comments on this clone: The read finishes 3 residues shy of the CDR3 end, and the germline J gene is used to complete it. This chain links TRBV20-1 with TRBJ2-7; possible D gene TRBD2, 6 bases. Looked up from germline, CDR1 is DFQATT and CDR2 is SNEGSKA (reference sequence). Trimming pared 6 bases from V and 2 bases from J, leaving 14 bases between. The CDR3 consists of 13 residues. CDR3 region: CSANGGVPYEQYF. The CDR3 DNA, read in part, is TGCAGTGCGAACGGGGGAGTCCCCTACGAG.

Turning to this clone: The CDR3 end is not reached by the read, which stops 3 residues before it; the germline J gene fills it in. The chain is built from TRBV5-1 and TRBJ1-2; tentative D call: TRBD1 (5 bases). The CDR3 spans 14 residues. Deletions cut 4 bases from V and 2 bases from J, with 12 bases between. Germline assignment: CDR1 SGHRS and CDR2 YFSETQ. The CDR3 bases that were read are TGCGCCAGCAGCCCCCCCGACAGAAACTATGGC. Its translation is CASSPPDRNYG. The complete CDR3 protein is CASSPPDRNYGYTF.

Of note for this clone: The DNA ends 3 residues before the CDR3 does, and the rest of the CDR3 is filled in from the germline J gene. This chain uses TRBV29-1 with TRBJ1-1; the D gene is possibly TRBD1 (5 bases). The CDR3 runs to 14 residues. V lost 7 bases and J lost 2, with 17 bases in between. The germline gives CDR1 SQVTM, CDR2 ANQGSEA. The CDR3 DNA, read in part, is TGCAGCGCCGATCGGGGGGGAGGAAACACTGAA. It is translated as CSADRGGGNTE. The CDR3 as a whole reads CSADRGGGNTEAFF.

As concerns this clone: The CDR3 end lies 3 residues beyond the end of the read and is filled in from the germline J gene. V usage is TRBV18 and J usage is TRBJ2-3, with 7 bases identical to TRBD2. This CDR3 region has 16 residues. Trimming took 1 base from V and 1 from J; bases not matched to a gene: 5. Germline V gives CDR1 KGHSH, CDR2 LQKENI. The sequenced part of the CDR3 DNA is TGTGCCAGCTCACCACGGAAAACTAGCGGCACAGATACG. It is translated as CASSPRKTSGTDT. From start to end, the CDR3 is CASSPRKTSGTDTQYF.

On this clone itself: The germline gene is not matched at one end of the junction; a read error may be the cause. CDR3 region: CASSPGGGTYDTGELFF. The CDR3 DNA, read in part, is TGCGCCAGCAGCCCGGGCGGGGGGACTTATGACACCGGGGAG. This chain joins TRBV4-2 and TRBJ2-2; 8 bases fit TRBD2. Sequencing ends 3 residues short of the CDR3 end; the germline J gene provides the rest. Germline V gene sequence: CDR1 LGHNA, CDR2 YNFKEQ. The CDR3 runs to 17 residues.

With respect to this clone: The missing CDR3 end, 3 residues past where the read stops, is filled in from the germline J gene. The rearrangement links TRBV19 to TRBJ1-5; D may be TRBD1 (5 bases). The CDR3 has 13 residues. Trimming took 7 bases from V and 2 from J, leaving 9 bases between them. CDR1 is LNHDA, CDR2 SQIVND, per germline (reference sequence). The DNA read from the CDR3 is TGTGCCAGTAATCAGGGTCGCAATCAGCCC. Residues: CASNQGRNQP. The CDR3 reads in full as CASNQGRNQPQHF.

Comments on this clone: The read finishes 3 residues shy of the CDR3 end, and the germline J gene is used to complete it. V gene TRBV7-9 combines with J gene TRBJ2-1; 7 bases are shared with TRBD2. The CDR3 sequence is 15 residues long. Trimming removed 7 bases from V and 0 bases from J; junction bases left unmatched: 6. Germline values: CDR1 SEHNR, CDR2 FQNEAQ (reference sequence). Incomplete CDR3 DNA: TGTGCCAGCACCAAGCGGGGTAGCTCCTACAATGAG. Protein: CASTKRGSSYNE. The full CDR3 is CASTKRGSSYNEQFF.

On this clone: The sequenced fragment ends 3 residues before the CDR3 boundary, so the rest is inferred from the germline J gene. The J gene is TRBJ1-2, the V gene TRBV7-3; D is undetermined. The CDR3 sequence is 13 residues long. V was shortened by 5 bases and J by 2 bases, with 9 bases between the two germline ends. Germline CDR1 SGHTA, CDR2 FQGTGA. The CDR3 sequence is CASSPDKNYGYTF. The sequenced part of the CDR3 DNA is TGTGCCAGCAGCCCTGACAAGAACTATGGC.

Turning to this clone: The DNA ends 3 residues before the CDR3 does, and the rest of the CDR3 is filled in from the germline J gene. The genes are TRBV30 and TRBJ2-2; TRBD1 matches 8 bases. Germline values: CDR1 GTSNPN, CDR2 SVGIG (reference sequence). The CDR3 covers 15 residues. The V gene end was trimmed by 4 bases and the J gene end by 2 bases; junction bases not matched to a gene: 6. CDR3 region: CAWKTGQANTGELFF. The part of the CDR3 DNA that was read is TGTGCCTGGAAAACGGGACAGGCCAACACCGGGGAG.

As concerns this clone: The CDR3 end lies 3 residues beyond the end of the read and is filled in from the germline J gene. The chain employs TRBV18 and TRBJ2-2, with 8 bases lining up with TRBD1. This CDR3 has 15 amino acids. Germline V gives CDR1 KGHSH, CDR2 LQKENI. CDR3 residues: CASSPRDRINEKLFF. The sequenced part of the CDR3 DNA is TGTGCCAGCTCACCCCGGGACAGGATTAATGAAAAG.

The CDR3 spells CASSVTDNNSPLFF. The sequenced CDR3 bases are TGTGCCAGCAGCGTTACAGATAATAATTCACCG. This chain uses TRBV7-8 with TRBJ2-2; D gene uncertain. The read terminates 3 residues ahead of where the CDR3 ends, so the germline J gene completes it. CDR1 is SGHVS, CDR2 FQNEAQ, per germline. This CDR3 is 14 amino acids long.

Comments on this clone: The CDR3 extends 3 residues past the end of the read, so its final part is completed from the germline J gene. The chain recombines TRBV19 with TRBJ2-6; D uncertain. The germline gives CDR1 LNHDA, CDR2 SQIVND (reference sequence). The length of the CDR3 is 16 residues. V dropped 2 bases and J dropped 0 bases, with 8 bases sitting between them. The covered CDR3 bases are TGTGCCAGTAGTATACACAAGAGCTCTGGGGCCAACGTC. Translating it yields CASSIHKSSGANV. In full, the CDR3 is CASSIHKSSGANVLTF.